One and the same sample provided the 11 T cell receptor beta chains below, sequenced in a study of blood T cells in healthy people across ages. For the second PCR, which ran for about 7 to 11 cycles, a sample-barcoded 5' primer and a J-beta primer mix were used. TCRdb re-called the 5' RACE reads with MiXCR, one entry per CDR3 protein. The sample contains over a million distinct CDR3 sequences, 20% to 25% of which appear only once. These sequences were also reported in another study, on T cells of mothers and their children.

Material for sequencing was blood. Receptors were obtained from a girl aged 2-10 years in good health.

The V call is TRBV18, the J call TRBJ2-5; D remains ambiguous. The CDR3 consists of 13 residues. Germline CDR1 KGHSH, CDR2 LQKENI. The V and J ends lost 4 bases and 5 bases respectively, with 11 bases between them. The CDR3 protein is CASSRVFGETQYF. The CDR3 nucleotides are TGTGCCAGCTCACGCGTTTTTGGGGAGACCCAGTACTTC.

In nucleotides, the CDR3 is TGTGCCAGCAGTCCAAGAGGACTAGCGGGACCGCAGTACTTC. It specifies CASSPRGLAGPQYF. This chain joins TRBV27 and TRBJ2-1, with TRBD2 identical over 12 bases. TRBJ2-7 matches the DNA end more closely, so the J call is doubtful. Per germline, CDR1 MNHEY and CDR2 SMNVEV (reference sequence). The CDR3 loop spans 14 amino acids.

The chain is built from TRBV29-1 and TRBJ2-3; 9 bases are a match to TRBD2. CDR1 and CDR2 (germline): SQVTM, ANQGSEA. The CDR3 sequence is 16 residues long. V shed 3 bases and J 0 bases; nucleotides not matched to a gene: 7. The CDR3 sequence: CSVEREGAPSTDTQYF. CDR3 coding DNA: TGCAGCGTTGAGCGGGAGGGGGCTCCTAGCACAGATACGCAGTATTTT.

The CDR3 bases are TGTGCCACCAGCAGAGATAAATCCAGGGCTAACTATGGCTACACCTTC. Translation: CATSRDKSRANYGYTF. The J gene is TRBJ1-2, the V gene TRBV15, with D maybe TRBD1 (5 bases). Germline V CDR1 and CDR2: LNHNV, YYDKDF (reference sequence). CDR3 size: 16 residues. Trimming took off 0 bases at V and 0 bases at J, with 11 bases between the two ends. Based on the CDR3 plus reference TRBV15 and TRBJ1-2, the full variable domain is DAMVIQNPRYQVTQFGKPVTLSCSQTLNHNVMYWYQQKSSQAPKLLFHYYDKDFNNEADTPDNFQSRRPNTSFCFLDIRSPGLGDTAMYLCATSRDKSRANYGYTFGSGTRLTVV.

The V gene is TRBV4-1, the J gene TRBJ2-3; 16 bases match TRBD2. V gave up 6 bases and J gave up 6 bases; unmatched junction bases: 12. CDR3 length: 18 residues. CDR1 is MGHRA, CDR2 YSYEKL, per germline. The CDR3 loop is CASRGLAGGLMGRDTQYF. The CDR3, as DNA: TGCGCCAGCAGGGGACTAGCGGGAGGGCTGATGGGCAGGGATACGCAGTATTTT.

The CDR3 nucleotides read TGCAGTGCTAGCCTAGCGGGGGCCGGGGAGCTGTTTTTT. Residues: CSASLAGAGELFF. The chain carries TRBV20-1 and TRBJ2-2; 10 bases align to TRBD2. The CDR3 length is 13 residues. Germline CDR1 is DFQATT and CDR2 is SNEGSKA (reference sequence). The trim removed 3 bases at V and 6 bases at J, leaving 1 base unmatched.

This clonotype was seen more than once but under ten times. The chain uses TRBV28 and TRBJ1-5; TRBD1 matches 7 bases. V lost 6 bases and J lost 5; bases outside the gene matches: 4. CDR3 length: 13 amino acids. Germline lookup yields CDR1 MDHEN and CDR2 SYDVKM. CDR3 residues: CASSRDSYQPQHF. The CDR3 nucleotides read TGTGCCAGCAGCCGGGACAGTTATCAGCCCCAGCATTTT.

This clonotype was counted between two and nine times. The chain combines TRBV5-1 with TRBJ2-7; D is unclear. The J call may be faulty, since TRBJ2-1 better matches the DNA end. The CDR3 consists of 16 residues. Germline CDR1 reads SGHRS; CDR2 reads YFSETQ. CDR3 amino acids: CASSLVSILGANEQFF. The CDR3 DNA sequence: TGCGCCAGCAGCTTGGTTTCTATTCTAGGTGCCAATGAGCAGTTCTTC.

This clonotype was observed a handful of times. The chain is built from TRBV7-9 and TRBJ1-2; no clear D gene. The CDR3 runs to 14 residues. Germline lookup yields CDR1 SEHNR and CDR2 FQNEAQ (reference sequence). V was pared by 5 bases and J by 5 bases, with 15 bases between. In DNA, the CDR3 is TGTGCCAGCAGCCCGTGGGAAAAGGCGTATGGCTACACCTTC. Translation: CASSPWEKAYGYTF.

The rearrangement uses TRBV11-3 and TRBJ2-5, with 9 nucleotides matching TRBD2. The end of the DNA fits TRBJ2-1 better, so the J call may be wrong. The CDR3 is 17 amino acids. Germline CDR1 reads SGHNT; CDR2 reads YENEEA. The CDR3 DNA follows: TGTGCATCCAGCTTACCCCGGGGAGCGGGGGGCCGGGAAGAGCAGTTCTTC. This gives the protein CASSLPRGAGGREEQFF.

The genes are TRBV5-1 and TRBJ1-1; 8 positions match TRBD1. Per germline, CDR1 SGHRS and CDR2 YFSETQ. Trimming took 3 bases from V and 4 from J; bases not matched to a gene: 5. This CDR3 spans 14 amino acids. The CDR3 region has the DNA TGCGCCAGCAGCTCTACAGGGGGTTCCACTGAAGCTTTCTTT. Encoded protein: CASSSTGGSTEAFF.